The T cell receptor beta chain described here comes from a study of cytomegalovirus exposure and HLA in healthy donors. Findings and caveats of the study: Cytomegalovirus association was assigned to approximately 160 TCR beta chains. TCR association rates varied by HLA locus in a later analysis, with DRB1 highest and HLA-C lowest. What was likely a sequencing artifact was a cluster of highly shared sequence variants. Within an earlier analysis, most TCR beta V segments proved productive either about 87% or about 30% of the time.

With regard to this clone: What it binds is unknown. This sample includes further DNA sequences coding for the same CDR3.

CDR1 and CDR2 from the germline V gene are SGHAT and FQNNGV. The ends were cut back, 2 bases at V and 0 bases at J, with 8 bases in the middle. The CDR3 has 15 amino acids. Both 60 Vbeta primers and 13 Jbeta primers went into the PCR. The repertoire was sequenced with immunoSEQ multiplex PCR; TCRdb's copy has only in-frame clones and lacks some. The sample comprises some 120,000 clones, over 70% of which are singletons, and approximately 4% rests with the top ten. This TCR was recovered from a young man in good health and CMV-seropositive. The rearrangement joins TRBV11-2 to TRBJ2-1; unclear D gene. Sequencing used PBMCs. The CDR3 protein is CASSLSVSSYNEQFF. The CDR3 region has the DNA TGTGCCAGCAGCTTATCTGTTAGCTCCTACAATGAGCAGTTCTTC.